Shown below are 29 T cell receptor beta chains from a single sample sequenced in a study of T cell responses to AZD1222 COVID-19 vaccine. Here immunoSEQ multiplex PCR was the method, and the copy in TCRdb shows in-frame clones only, minus some. The table lists 150,000 to 250,000 clones, 93% of them singletons. The starting material was peripheral blood, obtained 28 days after the second AZD1222 dose. The source of these receptors is an adult who received the AZD1222 COVID-19 vaccine.

CDR3 protein: CASSPIAPSGLAKNIQYF. CDR3 coding DNA: TGTGCCAGCAGCCCCATAGCCCCTAGCGGTCTAGCCAAAAACATTCAGTACTTC. This chain joins TRBV7-4 and TRBJ2-4; TRBD2 agrees at 7 bases. With V trimmed by 5 bases and J by 0 bases, 13 bases remained unmatched. Germline V CDR1 and CDR2: SGHVT, SQSDAQ. The CDR3 sequence is 18 residues long.

The CDR3 spells CASRAGGGKLFF. For the CDR3, the DNA is TGTGCCAGCAGGGCAGGGGGGGGAAAACTGTTTTTT. V is TRBV6-5 and J is TRBJ1-4; 7 bases are a match to TRBD1. The CDR3 runs 12 residues. The trim removed 6 bases at V and 10 bases at J, leaving 5 bases unmatched. Per the germline V gene, CDR1 is MNHEY and CDR2 is SVGAGI.

The chain links TRBV3-1 (or the pseudogene TRBV3-2) to TRBJ1-2, with D possibly matching TRBD1 (5 bases). The CDR3 totals 15 residues. V was pared by 7 bases and J by 2 bases, with 17 bases between. Germline loops: CDR1 LGHDT, CDR2 YNNKEL (reference sequence). The CDR3 bases are TGTGCCAGCACCATAAGTGCGGGGGTGAACTATGGCTACACCTTC. It codes for CASTISAGVNYGYTF.

This chain links TRBV19 with TRBJ2-5; TRBD2 is a possible D gene (6 bases). The CDR3 runs 13 residues. Germline CDR1 is LNHDA and CDR2 is SQIVND (reference sequence). Trimming took 6 bases from V and 2 from J, leaving 10 bases between them. Here the CDR3 reads CASSTGTQETQYF. CDR3 DNA sequence: TGTGCCAGTAGCACGGGGACTCAAGAGACCCAGTACTTC.

V gene TRBV29-1 combines with J gene TRBJ2-7; TRBD1 is a possible D gene (5 bases). The CDR3 contains 16 residues. V lost 0 bases, J lost 1 base, and 16 bases lay in between. Per germline, CDR1 SQVTM and CDR2 ANQGSEA. CDR3: CSVEDTWQTGSYEQYF. The CDR3 DNA sequence: TGCAGCGTTGAAGACACCTGGCAAACAGGATCCTACGAGCAGTACTTC.

The chain is built from TRBV7-9 and TRBJ1-2; 10 nucleotides align to TRBD1. CDR3 length equals 15 residues. Looked up from germline, CDR1 is SEHNR and CDR2 is FQNEAQ (reference sequence). After removal of 5 bases from V and 7 bases from J, the junction contained 10 bases not matched to a gene. CDR3 coding DNA: TGTGCCAGCAGCGCCAGGAGTTGGGACAGGGGTGGCTACACCTTC. Its protein product is CASSARSWDRGGYTF.

This clone was seen just once. In DNA, the CDR3 is TGTGCCAGCAGGGACATCTACGAGCAGTACTTC. Protein product: CASRDIYEQYF. This chain links TRBV2 with TRBJ2-7; D might be TRBD1 (5 bases). V lost 6 bases to trimming and J lost 3 bases, with 6 bases between them. The germline V gene encodes CDR1 SNHLY and CDR2 FYNNEI. The CDR3 sequence is 11 residues long.

The V call is TRBV6-1, the J call TRBJ1-5, with a possible D match to TRBD1 (6 bases). Germline CDR1 is MNHNS and CDR2 is SASEGT. V lost 2 bases to trimming and J lost 7 bases, with 15 bases between them. This CDR3 region has 15 residues. The CDR3 coding sequence is TGTGCCAGCAGTGAACCTCAGGGGTACGGGCAGCCCCAGCATTTT. Protein sequence: CASSEPQGYGQPQHF.

This chain connects TRBV7-2 to TRBJ1-2; D may be TRBD1 (5 bases). Looked up from germline, CDR1 is SGHTA and CDR2 is FQGNSA. V lost 5 bases to trimming and J lost 4 bases, with 20 bases between them. CDR3 length: 16 amino acids. The CDR3 nucleotides read TGTGCCAGCAGCCCCAACCTCCTCCAGGGCACCTATGGCTACACCTTC. Protein product: CASSPNLLQGTYGYTF.

A single count supports this clone. V usage is TRBV30 and J usage is TRBJ1-1, with a tentative D call TRBD1 (5 bases). The CDR3 totals 11 residues. Trimming took 5 bases from V and 7 from J, leaving 11 bases between them. Per the germline V gene, CDR1 is GTSNPN and CDR2 is SVGIG (reference sequence). The chain's CDR3 is CAWGGEFEAFF. As DNA, the CDR3 is TGTGCCTGGGGGGGGGAATTTGAAGCTTTCTTT.

The chain recombines TRBV29-1 with TRBJ2-7; possible D gene TRBD1, 6 bases. The germline V and J ends were trimmed by 7 bases and 5 bases, with 21 bases remaining between them. Germline assignment: CDR1 SQVTM and CDR2 ANQGSEA. The CDR3 is 14 amino acids. The CDR3 DNA reads TGCAGCGCTACGTGGGGGCTAAGGCTCGACGAGCAGTACTTC. The encoded protein is CSATWGLRLDEQYF.

The chain combines TRBV2 with TRBJ2-7, with unresolved D. The CDR3 has 13 amino acids. Germline V gene data show CDR1 as SNHLY and CDR2 as FYNNEI. V lost 7 bases and J lost 3, with 13 bases in between. CDR3 bases: TGTGCCAGCAACAGCATGTCCGTCTACGAGCAGTACTTC. It is translated as CASNSMSVYEQYF.

The chain is built from TRBV27 and TRBJ2-1, with TRBD2 matching over 11 bases. CDR1 MNHEY and CDR2 SMNVEV come from the germline V gene (reference sequence). The V segment lost 3 bases and the J segment 5 bases; nucleotides outside the gene matches: 6. The CDR3 runs to 16 residues. This CDR3 is CASSFFSGGVDNEQFF. The DNA for the CDR3 is TGTGCCAGCAGTTTCTTTAGCGGGGGGGTGGACAATGAGCAGTTCTTC.

The V and J genes are TRBV7-8 and TRBJ1-2, with D tentatively TRBD1 (6 bases). The germline V and J ends were trimmed by 2 bases and 5 bases, with 24 bases remaining between them. The germline CDR1 and CDR2 sequences are SGHVS and FQNEAQ. The CDR3 runs 18 residues. The CDR3 reads CASSLKRTVLTEGYGYTF. In DNA form, the CDR3 reads TGTGCCAGCAGCTTAAAAAGGACAGTCCTGACTGAGGGGTATGGCTACACCTTC.

The chain uses TRBV6-5 and TRBJ1-1; D possibly corresponds to TRBD1 (5 bases). Germline values: CDR1 MNHEY, CDR2 SVGAGI. The CDR3 extends over 14 amino acids. V gave up 7 bases and J gave up 0 bases, with 12 bases separating them. The CDR3 nucleotides are TGTGCCAGCATGCGGGGGAGGTTGAACACTGAAGCTTTCTTT. It yields the protein CASMRGRLNTEAFF.

This sequence joins TRBV30 and TRBJ1-1, with 11 bases aligning to TRBD1. This CDR3 is 15 amino acids long. V lost 8 bases and J lost 3; bases outside the gene matches: 11. Germline V lookup: CDR1 GTSNPN, CDR2 SVGIG (reference sequence). Here the CDR3 reads CARRTGGVRDTEAFF. CDR3 nucleotide sequence: TGTGCCCGACGGACAGGGGGCGTTAGGGACACTGAAGCTTTCTTT. The full variable domain, completed using reference TRBV30 and TRBJ1-1, is SQTIHQWPATLVQPVGSPLSLECTVEGTSNPNLYWYRQAAGRGLQLLFYSVGIGQISSEVPQNLSASRPQDRQFILSSKKLLLSDSGFYLCARRTGGVRDTEAFFGQGTRLTVV.

The chain couples TRBV28 to TRBJ2-3; possibly TRBD2 for D (6 bases). Trimming left V 5 bases short and J 0 bases short, with 9 bases between. Germline lookup yields CDR1 MDHEN and CDR2 SYDVKM. The CDR3 is made up of 14 amino acids. DNA for the CDR3: TGTGCCAGCAGTGAGGGGACTAGCACAGATACGCAGTATTTT. This encodes CASSEGTSTDTQYF. The full variable domain, completed using reference TRBV28 and TRBJ2-3, is DVKVTQSSRYLVKRTGEKVFLECVQDMDHENMFWYRQDPGLGLRLIYFSYDVKMKEKGDIPEGYSVSREKKERFSLILESASTNQTSMYLCASSEGTSTDTQYFGPGTRLTVL.

This chain links TRBV6-5 with TRBJ1-1, with a weak D call TRBD1 (6 bases). Germline V CDR1 and CDR2: MNHEY, SVGAGI. The CDR3 covers 14 residues. V was clipped by 6 bases and J by 3 bases, with 14 bases between them. The CDR3 coding sequence is TGTGCCAGCAGGCTTGGGGGGCGCGACACTGAAGCTTTCTTT. This translates into CASRLGGRDTEAFF.

The V and J genes are TRBV5-4 and TRBJ2-5; 15 nucleotides line up with TRBD2. Germline loops: CDR1 SGHNT, CDR2 YYREEE (reference sequence). The CDR3 consists of 17 residues. V was clipped by 4 bases and J by 2 bases; unmatched bases: 6. The CDR3 sequence: CASSRTSGGARQETQYF. CDR3 nucleotide sequence: TGTGCCAGCAGCAGGACTAGCGGGGGGGCCAGACAAGAGACCCAGTACTTC.

The V call is TRBV29-1, the J call TRBJ1-2; 10 nucleotides line up with TRBD1. The V gene's germline CDR1 is SQVTM and CDR2 ANQGSEA. With V trimmed by 7 bases and J by 4 bases, 9 bases remained unmatched. The CDR3 is made up of 14 amino acids. The DNA of the CDR3 is TGCAGCGCCGGGACAGGGGTCAGTCGCTATGGCTACACCTTC. It yields the protein CSAGTGVSRYGYTF.

The chain carries TRBV5-6 and TRBJ1-5; TRBD1 might be the D (5 bases). V was clipped by 0 bases and J by 7 bases, with 5 bases between them. CDR1 is SGHDT and CDR2 is YYEEEE in the germline V gene. The CDR3 length is 12 residues. CDR3 residues: CASSLAGQPQHF. The CDR3 DNA is TGTGCCAGCAGCTTGGCAGGGCAGCCCCAGCATTTT.

The rearrangement joins TRBV12-5 to TRBJ1-3; D gene unclear. This CDR3 is 14 amino acids long. With 1 base removed from V and 8 bases from J, the gap between germline ends came to 12 bases. The germline gives CDR1 LGHNT, CDR2 FRNRAP. CDR3 sequence reads: CASGLALSQDTIYF. CDR3 nucleotides: TGTGCTAGTGGTTTGGCCCTTTCCCAGGACACCATATATTTT. The full variable domain, completed using reference TRBV12-5 and TRBJ1-3, is DARVTQTPRHKVTEMGQEVTMRCQPILGHNTVFWYRQTMMQGLELLAYFRNRAPLDDSGMPKDRFSAEMPDATLATLKIQPSEPRDSAVYFCASGLALSQDTIYFGEGSWLTVV.

The rearrangement uses TRBV7-2 and TRBJ2-7; TRBD1 aligns across 7 bases. The germline V gene has CDR1 SGHTA and CDR2 FQGNSA. The CDR3 length is 15 residues. The trim removed 5 bases at V and 2 bases at J, leaving 9 bases unmatched. The CDR3 DNA reads TGTGCCAGCAGCGTAGAACAGGGGCGAGCCTACGAGCAGTACTTC. It encodes CASSVEQGRAYEQYF.

V usage is TRBV6-1 and J usage is TRBJ2-7, with 7 bases fitting TRBD1. CDR1 is MNHNS, CDR2 SASEGT, per germline. Trimming at V came to 1 base and at J to 3 bases, leaving 3 bases not matched to a gene. The CDR3 spans 14 residues. The CDR3 region is CASSEGDSYYEQYF. CDR3 nucleotide sequence: TGTGCCAGCAGTGAAGGGGACAGCTACTACGAGCAGTACTTC.

This chain uses TRBV3-1 (or the pseudogene TRBV3-2) with TRBJ1-2, with D maybe TRBD1 (5 bases). The CDR3 has 14 amino acids. The V and J ends lost 3 bases and 4 bases respectively, with 12 bases between them. Germline-derived CDR1 and CDR2 are LGHDT and YNNKEL (reference sequence). The CDR3 sequence is CASSQGGLSYGYTF. Written as DNA, the CDR3 is TGTGCCAGCAGCCAGGGGGGACTGAGCTATGGCTACACCTTC.

The chain recombines TRBV7-2 with TRBJ1-1; D is unclear. The CDR3 runs 13 residues. V shed 6 bases and J shed 2 bases, with 10 bases lying between them. CDR1 is SGHTA, CDR2 FQGNSA, per germline. The CDR3 here is CASSSTRNTEAFF. In DNA form, the CDR3 reads TGTGCCAGCAGTAGTACACGTAACACTGAAGCTTTCTTT.

This rearrangement joins TRBV6-5 to TRBJ1-6, with no clear D. CDR1 and CDR2 (germline): MNHEY, SVGAGI. The CDR3 consists of 15 residues. V lost 0 bases and J 10 bases, leaving 13 bases between the germline ends. CDR3 residues: CASSYSIVQSSPLHF. The CDR3 DNA is TGTGCCAGCAGTTACTCGATCGTTCAGAGCTCACCCCTCCACTTT.

The CDR3, as DNA: TGTGCCACCAGTGACGGGACAGGGGCCTATGGCTACACCTTC. This sequence encodes CATSDGTGAYGYTF. This chain uses TRBV24-1 with TRBJ1-2, with 10 bases identical to TRBD1. The CDR3 totals 14 residues. Losses at the gene ends were 4 bases for V and 4 bases for J; bases not matched to a gene: 2. The V gene's germline CDR1 is KGHDR and CDR2 SFDVKD.

The chain has TRBV6-5 and TRBJ1-3, with D hard to call. Germline V gene data show CDR1 as MNHEY and CDR2 as SVGAGI. The CDR3 is 16 residues long. The germline V and J ends were trimmed by 0 bases and 0 bases, with 9 bases remaining between them. The CDR3 sequence is CASSYSGGNSGNTIYF. CDR3 nucleotide sequence: TGTGCCAGCAGTTACTCAGGAGGGAACTCTGGAAACACCATATATTTT.